This T cell receptor beta chain derives from a study of shared clonotypes between healthy human individuals. Study-wide points: Generally, estimated richness proved larger in naive subsets than it did in memory subsets.

In its sample, this clone was seen a few times. Its antigen remains unidentified. V lost 2 bases and J lost 6, with 19 bases in between. The CDR3 spans 17 residues. Germline loops: CDR1 SGHTA, CDR2 FQGNSA. Genomic DNA per cell subset filled all wells of several immunoSEQ plates. TCRdb's table, derived via immunoSEQ multiplex PCR, lists solely in-frame clones and lacks some. The sample holds about 1.1 million clones, roughly 74% seen once. The sequencing input was memory CD4+ T cells from PBMCs. Subset reported: CD45RA-negative fraction. The chain carries TRBV7-2 and TRBJ2-2; no reliable D call. The TCR originated in a man in his late teens or twenties in good health. Some clones in this sample may be carry-over from other donors' samples. The CDR3 protein is CASSLQYSRSFAGELFF. For the CDR3, the DNA is TGTGCCAGCAGCTTACAGTATAGCAGGAGTTTCGCCGGGGAGCTGTTTTTT.